Listed below are T cell receptor beta chains from one sample, sequenced in a study of early T cells in non-severe SARS-CoV-2 infection. A single record per CDR3 protein comes from TCRdb applying MiXCR to the 5' RACE reads. There are tens of thousands of distinct CDR3 sequences in the sample; 9.5% to 15% occur only once, and 4% to 5% lies in the top ten. The sample consisted of whole blood. These receptors were collected from an adult who was a healthcare worker with PCR-confirmed SARS-CoV-2 infection or an uninfected control (not recorded which). Each CDR3 is given with its conserved first and last residue. The D gene is left open where the match is weak. The size entry is marked missing in some rows and otherwise reads once, few, many or a size class.

CASSPPNRDRVLRLFF	TGTGCCAGCTCACCACCGAACCGGGACAGGGTTCTGCGACTGTTTTTT	many	TRBD1	TRBV18	TRBJ1-4
CASSRDQRTSTTNEKLFF	TGTGCCAGCTCCCGAGACCAGCGTACTTCGACAACTAATGAAAAACTGTTTTTT	many	-	TRBV18	TRBJ1-4
CASRWDSYGYTF	TGTGCCAGCAGATGGGACTCCTATGGCTACACCTTC	many	-	TRBV2	TRBJ1-2
CASSPRRGVTGYTF	TGTGCCAGCAGCCCAAGAAGGGGAGTTACTGGCTACACCTTC	few	-	TRBV3-1	TRBJ1-2
CSAWDRVGDYEQYF	TGCAGTGCTTGGGACAGGGTTGGCGACTACGAGCAGTACTTC	few	TRBD1	TRBV20-1	TRBJ2-7
CASSLGGGDEQYF	TGTGCCAGCTCCCTGGGAGGGGGAGACGAGCAGTACTTC	many	-	TRBV18	TRBJ2-7
CASSLVVGQTWYGYTF	TGTGCCAGCAGCTTAGTTGTAGGGCAGACGTGGTATGGCTACACCTTC	-	-	TRBV7-9	TRBJ1-2
CASKLAQGADTQYF	TGTGCCAGCAAACTAGCCCAGGGGGCGGATACGCAGTATTTT	once	TRBD1	TRBV28	TRBJ2-3
CASSIFPSANQPQHF	TGTGCCAGTAGTATTTTCCCCTCAGCTAATCAGCCCCAGCATTTT	-	-	TRBV19	TRBJ1-5
CASSYSPREGPYEQYF	TGTGCCAGCAGTTACTCTCCACGGGAGGGCCCGTACGAGCAGTACTTC	many	TRBD2	TRBV6-5	TRBJ2-7
CANSDSGIFNEQFF	TGTGCCAACTCGGACAGCGGAATTTTCAATGAGCAGTTCTTC	many	-	TRBV6-1	TRBJ2-1
CSVEGGTRLTDTQYF	TGCAGCGTTGAGGGGGGGACTAGACTCACAGATACGCAGTATTTT	many	TRBD2	TRBV29-1	TRBJ2-3
CASNPLAGVRSAEQFF	TGTGCCAGCAACCCTTTAGCGGGAGTGCGATCGGCTGAGCAGTTCTTC	many	TRBD2	TRBV27	TRBJ2-1
CASKTGQYNEQFF	TGTGCCAGTAAGACGGGACAATACAATGAGCAGTTCTTC	few	-	TRBV14	TRBJ2-1
CASSLEGGRRAYEQYF	TGTGCCAGCAGCTTAGAAGGGGGGAGGAGGGCCTACGAGCAGTACTTC	few	-	TRBV7-8	TRBJ2-7
CASSPRIPGRELFF	TGTGCCAGCAGCCCCCGTATCCCCGGCAGGGAGCTGTTTTTT	many	-	TRBV7-8	TRBJ2-2
CASSPGRARGGKSSDTQYF	TGCGCCAGCAGCCCCGGACGTGCCCGGGGGGGCAAGTCATCAGATACGCAGTATTTT	-	TRBD2	TRBV5-1	TRBJ2-3
CASGLGTGTGTDTQYF	-	many	-	TRBV12-5	TRBJ2-3
CATSDSGEEAYEQYF	TGTGCCACCAGTGATTCGGGAGAGGAAGCCTACGAGCAGTACTTC	-	-	TRBV24-1	TRBJ2-7
CASSADNDYGYTF	TGTGCCAGCAGTGCTGACAACGACTATGGCTACACCTTC	many	-	TRBV7-9	TRBJ1-2
CASGPRGSDEQYF	TGTGCTAGTGGTCCAAGGGGGAGCGACGAGCAGTACTTC	many	-	TRBV12-5	TRBJ2-7
CASRLAGSGDTQYF	TGTGCCAGCAGACTAGCGGGTTCGGGGGATACGCAGTATTTT	-	TRBD2	TRBV5-4	TRBJ2-3
CASSLGSPPNEQYF	TGTGCCAGCAGCTTAGGAAGCCCGCCCAACGAGCAGTACTTC	-	-	TRBV7-2	TRBJ2-7
CSARGKWNTEAFF	TGCAGTGCTAGAGGGAAGTGGAACACTGAAGCTTTCTTT	-	-	TRBV20-1	TRBJ1-1
CASSSLLRAGPGGEQFF	TGCGCCAGCAGCTCCCTGCTGAGGGCAGGGCCTGGTGGTGAGCAGTTCTTC	few	-	TRBV5-1	TRBJ2-1
CAWSVRGRETQYF	TGTGCCTGGAGTGTACGGGGGAGAGAGACCCAGTACTTC	few	-	TRBV30	TRBJ2-5
CASSQDLVRNTEAFF	TGTGCCAGCAGCCAAGATCTCGTCAGAAACACTGAAGCTTTCTTT	-	-	TRBV3-1	TRBJ1-1
CASSLGGAKPLHF	TGCGCCAGCAGCTTGGGCGGGGCAAAGCCCCTCCACTTT	few	-	TRBV5-1	TRBJ1-6
CASSSILGSSAADTQYF	TGTGCCAGCAGCTCGATCCTGGGTAGTTCGGCGGCAGATACGCAGTATTTT	many	-	TRBV11-2	TRBJ2-3
CASSGQGNYEQYF	TGTGCCAGCAGCGGACAGGGGAACTACGAGCAGTACTTC	-	TRBD1	TRBV7-9	TRBJ2-7
CSARLAGATDTQYF	TGCAGTGCTAGACTAGCGGGGGCCACAGATACGCAGTATTTT	few	TRBD2	TRBV20-1	TRBJ2-3
CASSSYGTEAFF	TGTGCCAGCAGCTCTTACGGGACTGAAGCTTTCTTT	many	-	TRBV7-9	TRBJ1-1
CASSQGQGRFDTQYF	TGTGCCAGCAGCCAAGGACAGGGGCGGTTTGATACGCAGTATTTT	many	TRBD1	TRBV14	TRBJ2-3
CASSYEGAGETQYF	TGTGCCAGCAGTTATGAGGGGGCAGGAGAGACCCAGTACTTC	few	TRBD1	TRBV6-5	TRBJ2-5
CSARDPALPDNEQFF	TGCAGTGCTAGAGATCCTGCGCTACCGGACAATGAGCAGTTCTTC	many	-	TRBV20-1	TRBJ2-1
CASSPQGFYTDTQYF	TGTGCCAGCAGCCCCCAGGGTTTTTACACAGATACGCAGTATTTT	-	-	TRBV11-2	TRBJ2-3
CASRPGGTDNQPQHF	TGTGCCAGCAGACCTGGAGGGACGGACAATCAGCCCCAGCATTTT	many	-	TRBV6-6	TRBJ1-5
CASRAGLTETQYF	TGTGCCAGTCGGGCGGGATTAACGGAGACCCAGTACTTC	-	-	TRBV19	TRBJ2-5
CASSYRLSGQDNEQFF	TGTGCCAGCAGTTACCGGTTATCTGGGCAGGATAATGAGCAGTTCTTC	many	-	TRBV6-5	TRBJ2-1
CASSERIRGSFTDTQYF	TGTGCCAGCAGTGAGAGGATCCGGGGGTCCTTCACAGATACGCAGTATTTT	many	-	TRBV2	TRBJ2-3
CASSFPGEPLHF	TGTGCCAGCAGCTTCCCAGGGGAGCCCCTCCACTTT	many	-	TRBV11-2	TRBJ1-6
CASSQFTGTEAFF	TGTGCCAGCAGCCAATTTACGGGGACTGAAGCTTTCTTT	many	-	TRBV7-3	TRBJ1-1
CASSYSTGETSYEQYF	TGTGCCAGCAGTTACTCGACAGGAGAAACCTCCTACGAGCAGTACTTC	-	-	TRBV6-5	TRBJ2-7
CSVGGDRASSYEQYF	TGCAGCGTTGGGGGGGACAGGGCCAGCTCCTACGAGCAGTACTTC	-	TRBD1	TRBV29-1	TRBJ2-7
CASSPSSGIFSGYTF	TGTGCCAGCAGCCCATCCTCCGGGATATTCTCTGGCTACACCTTC	many	-	TRBV7-9	TRBJ1-2
CASSLPTRQGTKYEQYF	TGTGCCAGCAGCCTTCCCACTCGACAGGGGACCAAATACGAGCAGTACTTC	few	TRBD1	TRBV5-5	TRBJ2-7
CASSPGQGHTEAFF	TGTGCCAGCAGTCCAGGACAGGGCCACACTGAAGCTTTCTTT	-	TRBD1	TRBV27	TRBJ1-1
CASSKSQGGELFF	TGTGCCAGCAGCAAATCACAGGGAGGGGAGCTGTTTTTT	-	-	TRBV7-3	TRBJ2-2
CASSSGEKLFF	TGTGCCAGCAGCTCGGGGGAAAAACTGTTTTTT	few	-	TRBV5-6	TRBJ1-4
CSVESAGADRRGYTF	TGCAGCGTTGAATCTGCCGGGGCAGACCGGCGAGGCTACACCTTC	-	-	TRBV29-1	TRBJ1-2
CASSQAETQYF	TGTGCCAGCAGCCAAGCAGAGACCCAGTACTTC	-	-	TRBV3-1	TRBJ2-5
CASSPAGVPYEQYF	TGTGCCAGCAGCCCAGCGGGAGTCCCCTACGAGCAGTACTTC	few	TRBD2	TRBV3-1	TRBJ2-7
CASSPKGEQYF	TGTGCCAGCAGCCCCAAAGGGGAGCAGTACTTC	-	-	TRBV7-9	TRBJ2-7